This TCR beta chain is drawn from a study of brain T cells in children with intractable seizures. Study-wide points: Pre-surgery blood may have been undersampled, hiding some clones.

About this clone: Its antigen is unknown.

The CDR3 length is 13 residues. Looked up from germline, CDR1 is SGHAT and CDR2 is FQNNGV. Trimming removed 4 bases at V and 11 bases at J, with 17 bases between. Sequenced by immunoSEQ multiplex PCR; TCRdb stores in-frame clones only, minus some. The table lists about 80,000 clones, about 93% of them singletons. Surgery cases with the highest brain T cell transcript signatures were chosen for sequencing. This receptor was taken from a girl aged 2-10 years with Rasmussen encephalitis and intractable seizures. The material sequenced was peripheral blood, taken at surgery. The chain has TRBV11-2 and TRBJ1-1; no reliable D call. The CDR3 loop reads CASSSPPGISAFF. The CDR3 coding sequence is TGTGCCAGCAGCTCCCCCCCCGGGATTTCGGCTTTCTTT. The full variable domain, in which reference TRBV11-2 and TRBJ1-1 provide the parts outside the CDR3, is EAGVAQSPRYKIIEKRQSVAFWCNPISGHATLYWYQQILGQGPKLLIQFQNNGVVDDSQLPKDRFSAERLKGVDSTLKIQPAKLEDSAVYLCASSSPPGISAFFGQGTRLTVV.